This TCR beta chain was obtained from a study of early T cells in non-severe SARS-CoV-2 infection. In the study overall: Sequencing used unsorted whole-blood bulk RNA, so chains lack pairing. Study results and limitations: Private and CD4 specificities were missed by VDJdb matching, which favored anti-spike CD8 responses.

About this clonotype itself: Antigen unknown.

Using its own MiXCR run on the 5' RACE reads, TCRdb lists one record per CDR3 protein. The table lists 70,000 to 90,000 distinct CDR3 sequences, around 16% of them singletons, with roughly an eighth in the top ten. Trimming stripped 7 bases from V and 1 base from J, with 9 bases between. The V gene's germline CDR1 is SQVTM and CDR2 ANQGSEA. The CDR3 covers 12 residues. The chain combines TRBV29-1 with TRBJ2-3, with a tentative D call TRBD1 (6 bases). This receptor was obtained from an adult who was a healthcare worker with PCR-confirmed SARS-CoV-2 infection or an uninfected control (not recorded which). Material: whole blood. The CDR3 here is CSGRQGTDTQYF. The CDR3 bases are TGCAGCGGGAGACAGGGCACAGATACGCAGTATTTT.